Following are 7 T cell receptor beta chains from one sample sequenced in a study of blood T cell repertoires in COVID-19 (dated by TCRdb to the early 2020s). Library preparation employed the immunoSEQ multiplex PCR assay. What TCRdb holds here is the immuneACCESS table cut down to in-frame rearrangements. Part of the clones is not present; checked against another copy, under half of the missing clones reflect an unresolved V gene, and the others are unexplained. The sample data list hundreds of thousands of clones, and around 90% of these were observed just once. The leading ten clones occupy 0.7% of the sample. Sequenced material: peripheral blood. These receptors all stem from a human donor in a cohort sampled during active COVID-19.

The chain uses TRBV4-1 and TRBJ2-1; the match to TRBD2 covers 12 bases. Germline-derived CDR1 and CDR2 are MGHRA and YSYEKL. The CDR3 is 16 residues long. V dropped 3 bases and J dropped 5; count of bases not matched to a gene: 5. For the CDR3, the DNA is TGCGCCAGCAGCCACCCGGGACTAGCGGGCAACAATGAGCAGTTCTTC. This codes for CASSHPGLAGNNEQFF.

The chain couples TRBV19 to TRBJ1-3; 10 bases are a match to TRBD1. From germline, CDR1 is LNHDA and CDR2 SQIVND (reference sequence). This CDR3 is built from 16 residues. V gave up 7 bases and J gave up 2 bases; unmatched junction bases: 8. CDR3 sequence reads: CASTLDRGLPGNTIYF. In nucleotides, the CDR3 is TGTGCCAGTACCCTTGACAGGGGGCTACCTGGAAACACCATATATTTT. The full variable domain, rest sourced from reference TRBV19 and TRBJ1-3, is DGGITQSPKYLFRKEGQNVTLSCEQNLNHDAMYWYRQDPGQGLRLIYYSQIVNDFQKGDIAEGYSVSREKKESFPLTVTSAQKNPTAFYLCASTLDRGLPGNTIYFGEGSWLTVV.

This chain links TRBV19 with TRBJ1-6; TRBD1 agrees at 8 bases. V was clipped by 9 bases and J by 5 bases; unmatched bases: 3. CDR3 length equals 13 residues. CDR1 and CDR2 (germline): LNHDA, SQIVND (reference sequence). This chain's CDR3 is CASSTGDNSPLHF. Written as DNA, the CDR3 is TGTGCCAGCTCGACAGGGGATAATTCACCCCTCCACTTT.

This chain connects TRBV5-1 to TRBJ2-1; 8 bases align to TRBD2. Germline V gene lookup returns CDR1 SGHRS and CDR2 YFSETQ. Trimming removed 2 bases from V and 2 bases from J; junction bases left unmatched: 3. This CDR3 comprises 15 residues. The CDR3 bases are TGCGCCAGCAGCTTTACTAGCGGCCCCTACAATGAGCAGTTCTTC. It codes for CASSFTSGPYNEQFF.

The chain joins TRBV4-1 to TRBJ1-6; possibly TRBD1 for D (6 bases). In germline, CDR1 is MGHRA, CDR2 YSYEKL. This CDR3 has 15 amino acids. The V end lost 4 bases, the J end lost 7 bases, and 14 bases lay between the germline ends. This CDR3 reads CASSPQGRRNSPLHF. For the CDR3, the DNA is TGCGCCAGCAGCCCTCAGGGGAGACGGAATTCACCCCTCCACTTT.

The chain carries TRBV7-9 and TRBJ2-7; D might be TRBD1 (6 bases). The V end lost 5 bases, the J end lost 10 bases, and 21 bases lay between the germline ends. Looked up from germline, CDR1 is SEHNR and CDR2 is FQNEAQ (reference sequence). The CDR3 runs 14 residues. The CDR3 loop reads CASSPKTGLVEQYF. The CDR3 bases are TGTGCCAGCAGCCCAAAGACAGGATTGGTGGAACAGTACTTC.

The chain joins TRBV7-8 to TRBJ2-1; 13 nucleotides line up with TRBD2. Germline assignment: CDR1 SGHVS and CDR2 FQNEAQ. The CDR3 is 15 amino acids. Unmatched junction bases numbered 6, after V lost 5 bases and J lost 8 bases. The CDR3: CASSHRLAGGYEQFF. CDR3 DNA sequence: TGTGCCAGCAGCCATAGACTAGCGGGAGGCTATGAGCAGTTCTTC.